One and the same sample provided the 31 T cell receptor beta chains below, sequenced in a study of OX40 agonist ivuxolimab in advanced cancers. Measured with immunoSEQ multiplex PCR; TCRdb has only the in-frame clones, and not every one. The data hold around 99,000 clones, with 90% observed a single time. Here the sequenced sample was CD4+ or CD8+ T cells sorted from blood, taken in a trial of the OX40 agonist ivuxolimab. All receptors come from an adult with an advanced solid tumor such as melanoma, head and neck, liver or kidney cancer.

The rearrangement joins TRBV7-9 to TRBJ1-2; TRBD1 is a possible D gene (5 bases). V lost 0 bases, J lost 0 bases, and 14 bases lay in between. Germline V gene data show CDR1 as SEHNR and CDR2 as FQNEAQ (reference sequence). The length of the CDR3 is 17 residues. The CDR3 protein is CASSLALGLESNYGYTF. The CDR3 DNA reads as TGTGCCAGCAGCTTAGCTTTGGGACTGGAGTCTAACTATGGCTACACCTTC.

Details on this clone: Other DNA sequences in the same sample also yield this CDR3. This chain connects TRBV6-6 to TRBJ2-7, with D unclear. The CDR3 length is 13 residues. Trimming left V 0 bases short and J 3 bases short, with 6 bases between. Per the germline V gene, CDR1 is MNHNY and CDR2 is SVGAGI (reference sequence). CDR3 protein: CASSYSTGYEQYF. CDR3 DNA sequence: TGTGCCAGCAGTTACTCGACGGGCTACGAGCAGTACTTC.

The count of this clone is one. The chain carries TRBV9 and TRBJ2-5; no firm D call. Germline-derived CDR1 and CDR2 are SGDLS and YYNGEE. V lost 3 bases, J lost 5 bases, and 11 bases lay in between. The CDR3 is 13 residues long. In DNA, the CDR3 is TGTGCCAGCAGCGCGAGCCTAAGGGAGACCCAGTACTTC. It encodes CASSASLRETQYF. The variable domain in full, with the rest retrieved from reference TRBV9 and TRBJ2-5, is DSGVTQTPKHLITATGQRVTLRCSPRSGDLSVYWYQQSLDQGLQFLIQYYNGEERAKGNILERFSAQQFPDLHSELNLSSLELGDSALYFCASSASLRETQYFGPGTRLLVL.

This chain connects TRBV30 to TRBJ1-6; the D is unclear. V lost 3 bases, J lost 10 bases, and 16 bases lay in between. The CDR3 has 14 residues. Germline lookup yields CDR1 GTSNPN and CDR2 SVGIG (reference sequence). CDR3 DNA sequence: TGTGCCTGGAGCCGTGGGCTTCAGCCATCACCCCTCCACTTT. Translating gives CAWSRGLQPSPLHF.

The V gene is TRBV5-1, the J gene TRBJ2-7; the D gene is possibly TRBD1 (6 bases). From germline, CDR1 is SGHRS and CDR2 YFSETQ. Trimming removed 3 bases from V and 2 bases from J, with 12 bases in between. The CDR3 runs to 14 residues. The CDR3 region has the DNA TGCGCCAGCAGCTCTCAGGGGAGTGCCTACGAGCAGTACTTC. Its protein is CASSSQGSAYEQYF.

The V gene is TRBV27, the J gene TRBJ2-7; the D is unclear. In germline, CDR1 is MNHEY, CDR2 SMNVEV (reference sequence). This CDR3 spans 13 amino acids. The germline V and J ends were trimmed by 5 bases and 5 bases, with 13 bases remaining between them. CDR3 in amino acids: CASSAPLTDEQYF. Written as DNA, the CDR3 is TGTGCCAGCAGTGCCCCTCTTACGGACGAGCAGTACTTC.

The J gene is TRBJ1-6, the V gene TRBV11-2; possible D gene TRBD1, 5 bases. The CDR3 is 16 amino acids. Germline V gene data show CDR1 as SGHAT and CDR2 as FQNNGV. Trimming took 0 bases from V and 5 from J, leaving 11 bases between them. The CDR3 is CASSLDRGVNNSPLHF. DNA of the CDR3: TGTGCCAGCAGCTTAGACCGGGGGGTCAATAATTCACCCCTCCACTTT.

CDR3 region: CASSLLGDSNTEAFF. The CDR3 DNA sequence: TGCGCCAGCAGCCTTTTAGGGGATTCGAACACTGAAGCTTTCTTT. V gene TRBV4-1 combines with J gene TRBJ1-1, with D possibly TRBD1 on 5 matching bases. V was trimmed by 4 bases and J by 1 base, leaving 13 bases between them. The CDR3 consists of 15 residues. Germline-derived CDR1 and CDR2 are MGHRA and YSYEKL.

The chain carries TRBV4-1 and TRBJ1-6; D perhaps matches TRBD1 (5 bases). The CDR3 runs to 17 residues. The V end lost 0 bases, the J end lost 8 bases, and 17 bases lay between the germline ends. Germline values: CDR1 MGHRA, CDR2 YSYEKL. CDR3 loop: CASSQDGAGFRDSPLHF. As DNA, the CDR3 is TGCGCCAGCAGCCAAGATGGGGCAGGGTTTCGTGATTCACCCCTCCACTTT.

This clone has just one count. J is TRBJ1-2 and V is TRBV7-2, with D hard to call. This CDR3 has 15 amino acids. The germline V gene encodes CDR1 SGHTA and CDR2 FQGNSA. V was cut by 1 base and J by 0 bases, with 9 bases left in between. The CDR3 bases are TGTGCCAGCAGCTTAGGACAAAAAACTAACTATGGCTACACCTTC. It translates to CASSLGQKTNYGYTF. The full variable domain, rest sourced from reference TRBV7-2 and TRBJ1-2, is GAGVSQSPSNKVTEKGKDVELRCDPISGHTALYWYRQSLGQGLEFLIYFQGNSAPDKSGLPSDRFSAERTGGSVSTLTIQRTQQEDSAVYLCASSLGQKTNYGYTFGSGTRLTVV.

This rearrangement joins TRBV7-8 to TRBJ2-7; D is uncertain. Trimming pared 5 bases from V and 2 bases from J, leaving 16 bases between. The CDR3 covers 15 residues. CDR1 and CDR2 from the germline V gene are SGHVS and FQNEAQ. The chain's CDR3 is CASSPRVQFTYEQYF. CDR3 nucleotide sequence: TGTGCCAGCAGCCCCCGCGTACAGTTTACCTACGAGCAGTACTTC.

The rearrangement uses TRBV5-6 and TRBJ2-7; 7 bases are a match to TRBD2. This CDR3 spans 13 amino acids. After removal of 1 base from V and 4 bases from J, the junction contained 2 bases not matched to a gene. Germline loops: CDR1 SGHDT, CDR2 YYEEEE. The CDR3: CASSLTSEYEQYF. The CDR3 bases are TGTGCCAGCAGCTTGACTAGCGAATACGAGCAGTACTTC.

V is TRBV30 and J is TRBJ1-2; TRBD1 agrees at 8 bases. This CDR3 is 13 amino acids long. Germline loops: CDR1 GTSNPN, CDR2 SVGIG (reference sequence). J lost 4 bases, V lost 1 base, and 2 bases had no gene match. CDR3 region: CAWSGGQGYGYTF. The CDR3 DNA reads TGTGCCTGGAGTGGAGGACAGGGCTATGGCTACACCTTC.

The rearrangement links TRBV7-9 to TRBJ2-1, with a weak D call TRBD1 (6 bases). Germline assignment: CDR1 SEHNR and CDR2 FQNEAQ (reference sequence). V was trimmed by 3 bases and J by 4 bases, leaving 7 bases between them. The CDR3 consists of 13 residues. The DNA of the CDR3 is TGTGCCAGCAGCTTTGGACAGTACAATGAGCAGTTCTTC. The encoded protein is CASSFGQYNEQFF.

The chain combines TRBV9 with TRBJ2-3; weak D call: TRBD2 (6 bases). Looked up from germline, CDR1 is SGDLS and CDR2 is YYNGEE. The CDR3 contains 14 residues. The V and J ends lost 6 bases and 4 bases respectively, with 15 bases between them. CDR3 residues: CASTLGWGADTQYF. In DNA form, the CDR3 reads TGTGCCAGCACCCTCGGGTGGGGGGCAGATACGCAGTATTTT.

The gene calls are TRBV7-2 and TRBJ1-4; the D is unclear. V lost 1 base to trimming and J lost 8 bases, with 14 bases between them. Looked up from germline, CDR1 is SGHTA and CDR2 is FQGNSA. This CDR3 comprises 15 residues. This chain's CDR3 is CASSLVPRGKEKLFF. Here the CDR3 DNA reads TGTGCCAGCAGCTTAGTTCCACGAGGAAAGGAAAAACTGTTTTTT. Filled out from reference TRBV7-2 and TRBJ1-4, the complete variable domain reads GAGVSQSPSNKVTEKGKDVELRCDPISGHTALYWYRQSLGQGLEFLIYFQGNSAPDKSGLPSDRFSAERTGGSVSTLTIQRTQQEDSAVYLCASSLVPRGKEKLFFGSGTQLSVL.

This chain connects TRBV5-1 to TRBJ2-5; D unresolved. V was shortened by 0 bases and J by 2 bases, with 8 bases between the two germline ends. The CDR3 totals 14 residues. The germline V gene has CDR1 SGHRS and CDR2 YFSETQ. Here the CDR3 reads CASSLGDRQETQYF. The CDR3 DNA reads TGCGCCAGCAGCTTGGGAGACCGACAAGAGACCCAGTACTTC.

The chain links TRBV29-1 to TRBJ2-7, with D tentatively TRBD1 (6 bases). The CDR3 is made up of 13 amino acids. Trimming took off 5 bases at V and 7 bases at J, with 18 bases between the two ends. Germline V lookup: CDR1 SQVTM, CDR2 ANQGSEA. The CDR3, as DNA: TGCAGCGTTCGCCGGGACAACCTTTTGGAGCAGTACTTC. Its translation: CSVRRDNLLEQYF.

V is TRBV29-1 and J is TRBJ2-1; no clear D. Trimming took 7 bases from V and 4 from J, leaving 8 bases between them. There are 11 residues in the CDR3. Germline CDR1 is SQVTM and CDR2 is ANQGSEA. CDR3 residues: CSATVYNEQFF. The CDR3 DNA is TGCAGCGCCACAGTTTACAATGAGCAGTTCTTC.

Only a few counts were recorded for this clone. J is TRBJ1-1 and V is TRBV5-1, with 7 bases fitting TRBD1. The CDR3 has 15 residues. The ends lost 3 bases at V and 3 bases at J; junction bases unmatched: 8. CDR1 is SGHRS, CDR2 YFSETQ, per germline. The DNA for the CDR3 is TGCGCCAGCAGCTATTCAGGGGGTGGAGACACTGAAGCTTTCTTT. Translation: CASSYSGGGDTEAFF.

The rearrangement links TRBV19 to TRBJ1-2; D unclear. The CDR3 extends over 14 amino acids. Trimming shortened V by 6 bases and J by 3 bases, and 14 bases separated the two germline ends. CDR1 and CDR2 from the germline V gene are LNHDA and SQIVND (reference sequence). The CDR3 region has the DNA TGTGCCAGTAGAGACCTTACAGCACACTATGGCTACACCTTC. Translation: CASRDLTAHYGYTF.

V gene TRBV6-1 combines with J gene TRBJ1-2; D not certain. CDR3 length equals 14 residues. V lost 6 bases and J 1 base, leaving 12 bases between the germline ends. The V gene's germline CDR1 is MNHNS and CDR2 SASEGT. The CDR3 DNA sequence: TGTGCCAGCAGATTCCGCGGGAGTAACTATGGCTACACCTTC. Its protein is CASRFRGSNYGYTF.

The rearrangement links TRBV5-4 to TRBJ2-1, with 9 bases identical to TRBD2. V lost 4 bases, J lost 4 bases, and 9 bases stayed unmatched. The CDR3 extends over 16 amino acids. Germline-derived CDR1 and CDR2 are SGHNT and YYREEE (reference sequence). CDR3 region: CASSPGALAGYNEQFF. CDR3 in DNA: TGTGCCAGCAGCCCCGGGGCACTAGCGGGTTACAATGAGCAGTTCTTC.

The V and J genes are TRBV6-1 and TRBJ2-7; D call uncertain. This CDR3 comprises 14 residues. Germline V gene sequence: CDR1 MNHNS, CDR2 SASEGT. With 2 bases removed from V and 5 bases from J, the gap between germline ends came to 13 bases. CDR3 amino acids: CASSESLDVHEQYF. The CDR3 DNA reads as TGTGCCAGCAGTGAATCCCTTGACGTACACGAGCAGTACTTC.

The J gene is TRBJ2-2, the V gene TRBV27; unclear D gene. Germline V CDR1 and CDR2: MNHEY, SMNVEV (reference sequence). Trimming cost V 3 bases and J 3 bases, with 8 bases left between them. There are 14 residues in the CDR3. In DNA form, the CDR3 reads TGTGCCAGCAGTTTGGGCGGCTACACCGGGGAGCTGTTTTTT. It yields the protein CASSLGGYTGELFF.

The chain recombines TRBV5-8 with TRBJ1-5; D gene uncertain. This CDR3 contains 16 residues. The V and J ends lost 4 bases and 1 base respectively, with 15 bases between them. From germline, CDR1 is SGHTS and CDR2 YDEGEE. CDR3 in amino acids: CASSRREFWSNQPQHF. As DNA, the CDR3 is TGTGCCAGCAGCAGGAGGGAATTCTGGAGCAATCAGCCCCAGCATTTT. Drawing the rest from reference TRBV5-8 and TRBJ1-5, the complete variable domain is EAGVTQSPTHLIKTRGQQATLRCSPISGHTSVYWYQQALGLGLQFLLWYDEGEERNRGNFPPRFSGRQFPNYSSELNVNALELEDSALYLCASSRREFWSNQPQHFGDGTRLSIL.

V is TRBV7-2 and J is TRBJ2-7; 10 bases agree with TRBD1. The CDR3 has 14 residues. Germline CDR1 reads SGHTA; CDR2 reads FQGNSA. Trimming at V came to 5 bases and at J to 6 bases, leaving 7 bases not matched to a gene. This chain's CDR3 is CASSPGQGSIEQYF. DNA of the CDR3: TGTGCCAGCAGCCCGGGACAGGGGTCGATCGAGCAGTACTTC.

The CDR3 is CASSVGGQGYEQYF. In DNA form, the CDR3 reads TGTGCCAGCAGTGTTGGGGGACAGGGTTACGAGCAGTACTTC. The J gene is TRBJ2-7, the V gene TRBV2, with TRBD1 identical over 9 bases. The CDR3 contains 14 residues. Losses at the gene ends were 4 bases for V and 4 bases for J; bases not matched to a gene: 5. Germline CDR1 reads SNHLY; CDR2 reads FYNNEI. Filled out from reference TRBV2 and TRBJ2-7, the complete variable domain reads EPEVTQTPSHQVTQMGQEVILRCVPISNHLYFYWYRQILGQKVEFLVSFYNNEISEKSEIFDDQFSVERPDGSNFTLKIRSTKLEDSAMYFCASSVGGQGYEQYFGPGTRLTVT.

The J gene is TRBJ2-1, the V gene TRBV28; possible D gene TRBD2, 6 bases. CDR1 MDHEN and CDR2 SYDVKM come from the germline V gene. V lost 5 bases to trimming and J lost 7 bases, with 15 bases between them. There are 14 residues in the CDR3. The CDR3 DNA reads as TGTGCCAGCAGTCCGGCGGGAAGTATTAATGAGCAGTTCTTC. This codes for CASSPAGSINEQFF.

The V gene is TRBV13, the J gene TRBJ1-6; 7 nucleotides line up with TRBD1. The length of the CDR3 is 16 residues. Germline V gene sequence: CDR1 PRHDT, CDR2 FYEKMQ (reference sequence). V lost 3 bases, J lost 6 bases, and 8 bases stayed unmatched. The DNA for the CDR3 is TGTGCCAGCAGCTTGAGAGGGGGCGCTGGTAATTCACCCCTCCACTTT. It translates to CASSLRGGAGNSPLHF.

V usage is TRBV2 and J usage is TRBJ2-7; D unresolved. V was shortened by 7 bases and J by 1 base, with 17 bases between the two germline ends. Germline-derived CDR1 and CDR2 are SNHLY and FYNNEI. CDR3 size: 15 residues. As DNA, the CDR3 is TGTGCCAGCAAAAGGGAAACAGAGGTGTCCTACGAGCAGTACTTC. The encoded protein is CASKRETEVSYEQYF.